The clone carrying this T cell receptor beta chain was recorded at least ten times. This CDR3 is built from 11 residues. CDR1 is SNHLY and CDR2 is FYNNEI in the germline V gene. V lost 2 bases and J 4 bases, leaving 2 bases between the germline ends. Study processing details: Reference gene primers were amplified, and this amplification served to estimate nucleated cell counts. The assay was immunoSEQ multiplex PCR, and TCRdb's table has in-frame clones only and misses some. V, J and clone size are taken as reported in that table, and D and trimming were inferred from the DNA itself. The top ten clones hold 7% to 10% of a sample with 150,000 to 200,000 clones, 79% of them seen once. This entry comes from a study of blood T cell repertoires in COVID-19. The wider study: The United States, Italy and Spain supplied acute and convalescent COVID-19 samples. Sources were T cells, B-cell-depleted T cells, or PBMCs; the material itself was cDNA or gDNA.

It was during active infection that Seattle patients were enrolled and then longitudinally followed. Material: peripheral blood. This sequence originates from a woman in her sixties with COVID-19, enrolled during active disease. The chain links TRBV2 to TRBJ1-2; D gene unclear. The CDR3 nucleotides read TGTGCCAGCAGTGAACGCTATGGCTACACCTTC. Its translation: CASSERYGYTF.